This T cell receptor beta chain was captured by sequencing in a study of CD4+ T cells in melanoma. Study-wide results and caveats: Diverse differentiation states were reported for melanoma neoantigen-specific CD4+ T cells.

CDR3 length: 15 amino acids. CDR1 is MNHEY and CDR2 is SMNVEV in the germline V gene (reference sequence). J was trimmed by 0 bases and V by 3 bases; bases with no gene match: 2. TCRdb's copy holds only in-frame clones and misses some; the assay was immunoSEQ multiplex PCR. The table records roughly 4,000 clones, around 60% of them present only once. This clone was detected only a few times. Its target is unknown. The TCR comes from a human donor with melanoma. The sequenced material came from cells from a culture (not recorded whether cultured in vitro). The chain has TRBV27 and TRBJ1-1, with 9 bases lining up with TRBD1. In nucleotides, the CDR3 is TGTGCCAGCAGTTTCGGGACAGGGATGAACACTGAAGCTTTCTTT. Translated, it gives CASSFGTGMNTEAFF.